Reported below is one T cell receptor beta chain. Its specificity is not known. Using quantitative 5'-RACE with molecular barcodes, the authors made TCR beta libraries. TCRdb re-derived calls from the 5' RACE reads in MiXCR, one entry per CDR3 protein. Of 100,000 to 150,000 distinct CDR3 sequences listed, 15% to 20% are singletons. This sample was taken from a study of CD8 T cells in ankylosing spondylitis. Germline V CDR1 and CDR2: MNHEY, SMNVEV (reference sequence). V lost 6 bases, J lost 1 base, and 12 bases lay in between. This CDR3 spans 14 amino acids. Study-level results: Blood from ankylosing spondylitis patients appeared to carry a characteristic roughly 8-variant TCR beta motif. Within matched ankylosing spondylitis synovial fluid, disease-linked clones were reportedly significantly enriched.

Material for sequencing was blood, either unsorted or a sorted T cell fraction (not recorded which). The rearrangement joins TRBV27 to TRBJ1-1; maybe TRBD1 (5 bases). The sequence was collected from a male donor with ankylosing spondylitis. This CDR3 is CASRPRGTNTEAFF. CDR3 coding DNA: TGTGCCAGCAGACCGCGGGGGACGAACACTGAAGCTTTCTTT.